These 17 T cell receptor beta chains originate from one sample sequenced in a study of PD-1 blockade in classical Hodgkin lymphoma. The assay was immunoSEQ multiplex PCR, and TCRdb's table has in-frame clones only and misses some. The sample consists of over 15,000 clones, around 80% of them appearing once. Time point defined: cycle 4 day 1 (C4D1), after more than five weeks of nivolumab. Each patient experienced a relapse that followed autologous stem cell transplantation, and brentuximab vedotin exposure varied. The sample in question was peripheral blood mononuclear cells (PBMCs), obtained before the fourth cycle of nivolumab. Receptor source: a human donor with classical Hodgkin lymphoma.

The chain has TRBV19 and TRBJ2-1, with D unclear. Per the germline V gene, CDR1 is LNHDA and CDR2 is SQIVND (reference sequence). This CDR3 has 14 residues. Trimming left V 7 bases short and J 0 bases short, with 10 bases between. CDR3 protein: CASKGGSSYNEQFF. In DNA, the CDR3 is TGTGCCAGTAAGGGCGGAAGCTCCTACAATGAGCAGTTCTTC.

The chain carries TRBV19 and TRBJ1-6; D not certain. This CDR3 has 14 residues. Germline CDR1 and CDR2: LNHDA and SQIVND (reference sequence). The V end lost 0 bases, the J end lost 3 bases, and 3 bases lay between the germline ends. CDR3 protein: CASSIDGYNSPLHF. DNA for the CDR3: TGTGCCAGTAGTATAGACGGCTATAATTCACCCCTCCACTTT.

The J gene is TRBJ2-7, the V gene TRBV11-2, with 7 bases fitting TRBD2. The germline V gene has CDR1 SGHAT and CDR2 FQNNGV. V shed 5 bases, J shed 5 bases, and the junction held 3 bases outside the gene matches. CDR3 size: 12 residues. CDR3 bases: TGTGCCAGCAGCCGGGGGGTTAACGAGCAGTACGTC. Translating it yields CASSRGVNEQYV.

This chain links TRBV7-2 with TRBJ1-2, with D possibly matching TRBD1 (5 bases). There are 14 residues in the CDR3. Trimming took 5 bases from V and 4 from J, leaving 14 bases between them. Germline CDR1 is SGHTA and CDR2 is FQGNSA. The CDR3 is CASSHQKGRYGYTF. The CDR3 DNA reads as TGTGCCAGCAGCCACCAAAAGGGACGCTATGGCTACACCTTC.

The V call is TRBV28, the J call TRBJ1-5; no definite D call. Germline lookup yields CDR1 MDHEN and CDR2 SYDVKM. V lost 2 bases and J 5 bases, leaving 7 bases between the germline ends. The CDR3 runs 13 residues. CDR3 nucleotide sequence: TGTGCCAGCAGTTTAGGGAATGATCAGCCCCAGCATTTT. Translated: CASSLGNDQPQHF.

The CDR3 DNA reads as TGTGCCAGCTCACCCCACCCCCTATACGAGCAGTACGTC. Residues: CASSPHPLYEQYV. The chain employs TRBV18 and TRBJ2-7; D ambiguous. This CDR3 contains 13 residues. CDR1 and CDR2 (germline): KGHSH, LQKENI. V lost 3 bases and J lost 4, with 10 bases in between.

This sequence joins TRBV9 and TRBJ1-2, with TRBD1 matching over 8 bases. Germline CDR1 reads SGDLS; CDR2 reads YYNGEE. The CDR3 has 16 residues. V was pared by 0 bases and J by 3 bases, with 7 bases of the junction left unmatched. The CDR3 reads CASSVAGDRGDYGYTF. The DNA of the CDR3 is TGTGCCAGCAGCGTAGCAGGAGACAGGGGTGACTATGGCTACACCTTC.

V and J are TRBV30 and TRBJ2-5; 8 nucleotides match TRBD1. This CDR3 region has 15 residues. Trimming took 3 bases from V and 5 from J; bases not matched to a gene: 11. CDR1 is GTSNPN, CDR2 SVGIG, per germline (reference sequence). CDR3 sequence reads: CAWSGRTGSWETQYF. CDR3 nucleotides: TGTGCCTGGAGCGGGCGGACAGGGTCTTGGGAGACCCAGTACTTC.

V and J are TRBV5-1 and TRBJ2-2; a weak D match, TRBD1 (7 bases). Deletions cut 0 bases from V and 9 bases from J, with 21 bases between. In germline, CDR1 is SGHRS, CDR2 YFSETQ. CDR3 size: 17 residues. In nucleotides, the CDR3 is TGCGCCAGCAGCTTGGGCCAGGGGGGAAGCTGGAGCTGGGAGCTGTTTTTT. It codes for CASSLGQGGSWSWELFF. The full variable domain, rest sourced from reference TRBV5-1 and TRBJ2-2, is KAGVTQTPRYLIKTRGQQVTLSCSPISGHRSVSWYQQTPGQGLQFLFEYFSETQRNKGNFPGRFSGRQFSNSRSEMNVSTLELGDSALYLCASSLGQGGSWSWELFFGEGSRLTVL.

This chain connects TRBV9 to TRBJ2-5; D unclear. V dropped 3 bases and J dropped 2 bases, with 8 bases sitting between them. Germline CDR1 is SGDLS and CDR2 is YYNGEE. This CDR3 is built from 13 residues. The CDR3 spells CASSELVQETQYF. As DNA, the CDR3 is TGTGCCAGCAGCGAGCTAGTTCAAGAGACCCAGTACTTC.

The chain has TRBV7-8 and TRBJ2-7; tentative D call: TRBD1 (5 bases). Per the germline V gene, CDR1 is SGHVS and CDR2 is FQNEAQ. Trimming pared 1 base from V and 2 bases from J, leaving 12 bases between. CDR3 length equals 15 residues. CDR3 bases: TGTGCCAGCAGCTTAGTTCTAGGCAGGGCCTACGAGCAGTACTTC. Amino acids: CASSLVLGRAYEQYF.

The count of this clone is one. The V and J genes are TRBV9 and TRBJ2-6; D is possibly TRBD1 (6 bases). The CDR3 has 16 amino acids. CDR1 SGDLS and CDR2 YYNGEE come from the germline V gene. V shed 1 base and J shed 1 base, with 9 bases lying between them. The DNA of the CDR3 is TGTGCCAGCAGCGTACCCAGGGGATCTGGGGCCAACGTCCTGACTTTC. It specifies CASSVPRGSGANVLTF. Full variable domain (remainder filled in from reference TRBV9 and TRBJ2-6): DSGVTQTPKHLITATGQRVTLRCSPRSGDLSVYWYQQSLDQGLQFLIQYYNGEERAKGNILERFSAQQFPDLHSELNLSSLELGDSALYFCASSVPRGSGANVLTFGAGSRLTVL.

This rearrangement joins TRBV7-2 to TRBJ1-5; D is perhaps TRBD1 (5 bases). Germline-derived CDR1 and CDR2 are SGHTA and FQGNSA. The V end was cut by 1 base, the J end by 1 base, with 8 bases between. The CDR3 spans 15 residues. The chain's CDR3 is CASSLEGKSNQPQHF. The CDR3 bases are TGTGCCAGCAGCTTAGAGGGGAAAAGCAATCAGCCCCAGCATTTT.

The rearrangement links TRBV7-6 to TRBJ2-7; 11 bases fit TRBD2. V lost 2 bases to trimming and J lost 4 bases; unmatched junction nucleotides: 4. The CDR3 is 15 residues long. Germline V lookup: CDR1 SGHVS, CDR2 FNYEAQ. The CDR3 coding sequence is TGTGCCAGCAGCTTATCACTAGCGGGGGATTACGAGCAGTACGTC. Amino acid sequence: CASSLSLAGDYEQYV.

The J gene is TRBJ2-5, the V gene TRBV18; 10 positions match TRBD2. The CDR3 has 17 amino acids. The germline V gene encodes CDR1 KGHSH and CDR2 LQKENI. V lost 2 bases, J lost 5 bases, and 11 bases stayed unmatched. DNA of the CDR3: TGTGCCAGCTCACCATTGGCTAGCGGGAGTAGGATGGAGACCCAGTACTTC. It yields the protein CASSPLASGSRMETQYF.

V and J are TRBV19 and TRBJ1-1, with D possibly TRBD1 on 5 matching bases. Trimming took off 3 bases at V and 5 bases at J, with 16 bases between the two ends. The CDR3 loop spans 15 amino acids. The germline V gene encodes CDR1 LNHDA and CDR2 SQIVND (reference sequence). DNA for the CDR3: TGTGCCAGTAGTATTCTTCCGGGACTGATGACTGAAGCTTTCTTT. Its protein product is CASSILPGLMTEAFF.

The chain employs TRBV7-2 and TRBJ1-5; D uncertain. The CDR3 has 13 residues. V gave up 1 base and J gave up 5 bases, with 6 bases separating them. Germline V gene sequence: CDR1 SGHTA, CDR2 FQGNSA. The CDR3 region is CASSLEGYQPQHF. CDR3 DNA: TGTGCCAGCAGCTTAGAGGGTTATCAGCCCCAGCATTTT.